The T cell receptor beta chain described here comes from a study of blood T cells in healthy people across ages. Whole-study context: The template switching approach captured approximately one barcoded beta molecule for every two T cells.

Each donor gave roughly 9.2 milliliters of peripheral blood. This clonotype was counted a few times. Germline CDR1 is LGHDT and CDR2 is YNNKEL (reference sequence). Trimming removed 2 bases at V and 3 bases at J, with 7 bases between. CDR3 length: 13 amino acids. A second about 6 to 12 cycle PCR used barcoded and J-beta primers. TCRdb itself ran the 5' RACE reads through MiXCR, one entry per CDR3 protein. Of roughly 1,100,000 distinct CDR3 sequences listed, 25% are singletons. This sample was also put to use in a study of T cells of mothers and their children.

This sequence originates from a girl aged 2-15 years in good health. The rearrangement uses TRBV3-1 and TRBJ2-5; no clear D gene. Sequencing was performed on blood. In DNA form, the CDR3 reads TGTGCCAGCAGCCAATCAAATGAAGAGACCCAGTACTTC. It encodes CASSQSNEETQYF.